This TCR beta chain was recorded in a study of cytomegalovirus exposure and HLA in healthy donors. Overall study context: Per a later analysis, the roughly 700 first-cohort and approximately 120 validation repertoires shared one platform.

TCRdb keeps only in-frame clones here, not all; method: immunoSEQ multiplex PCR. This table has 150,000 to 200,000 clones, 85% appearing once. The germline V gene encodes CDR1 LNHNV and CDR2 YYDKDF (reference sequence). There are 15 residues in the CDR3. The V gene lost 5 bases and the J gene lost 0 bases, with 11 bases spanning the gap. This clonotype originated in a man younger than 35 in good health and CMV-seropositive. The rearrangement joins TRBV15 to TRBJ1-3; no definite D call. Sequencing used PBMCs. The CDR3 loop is CATSYGSISGNTIYF. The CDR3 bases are TGTGCCACCAGCTACGGGTCGATCTCTGGAAACACCATATATTTT.